Presented here are 27 T cell receptor beta chains from one specimen sequenced in a study of T cell repertoires in cytomegalovirus infection. One entry per CDR3 protein, called by TCRdb with MiXCR from the reads. The table lists tens of thousands of distinct CDR3 sequences, more than 25% of them singletons. These receptors' antigens are unknown. Source: CD8+ T cells from cultured PBMCs, taken from culture after CMV antigen stimulation. These receptors all stem from a human donor in good health (CMV status not recorded). Some clones in this sample may be carry-over from other donors' samples.

This clonotype appeared a few times. The rearrangement uses TRBV11-3 and TRBJ2-6; D might be TRBD1 (6 bases). V lost 4 bases to trimming and J lost 1 base, with 14 bases between them. From germline, CDR1 is SGHNT and CDR2 YENEEA. CDR3 size: 17 residues. CDR3 protein: CASSSYRVRSGANVLTF. The CDR3 nucleotides are TGTGCCAGCAGCTCGTACAGGGTTAGGTCTGGGGCCAACGTCCTGACTTTC.

This clonotype was counted ten times or more. J is TRBJ2-2 and V is TRBV5-6, with D maybe TRBD2 (5 bases). This CDR3 comprises 14 residues. The germline V gene has CDR1 SGHDT and CDR2 YYEEEE. Trimming pared 4 bases from V and 6 bases from J, leaving 13 bases between. In DNA, the CDR3 is TGTGCCAGCAGCCCCGGACTGACGCCCGGGGAGCTGTTTTTT. Translation gives CASSPGLTPGELFF.

This clonotype was recorded at least ten times. The chain combines TRBV7-2 with TRBJ2-5, with no clear D. Trimming removed 1 base at V and 0 bases at J, with 9 bases between. The CDR3 has 15 amino acids. The germline V gene has CDR1 SGHTA and CDR2 FQGNSA. CDR3 loop: CASSLGPAYQETQYF. The CDR3, as DNA: TGTGCCAGCAGCTTAGGCCCAGCGTACCAAGAGACCCAGTACTTC.

The genes are TRBV25-1 and TRBJ1-2; weak D call: TRBD1 (6 bases). In germline, CDR1 is MGHDK, CDR2 SYGVNS. The ends were cut back, 10 bases at V and 2 bases at J, with 14 bases in the middle. There are 13 residues in the CDR3. CDR3 DNA: TGTGCCATCCCGACAGGAGCCAACTATGGCTACACCTTC. This translates into CAIPTGANYGYTF.

This clonotype was counted at least ten times. V gene TRBV7-8 combines with J gene TRBJ2-5; D not resolved. Germline assignment: CDR1 SGHVS and CDR2 FQNEAQ. V lost 3 bases, J lost 5 bases, and 16 bases lay in between. The CDR3 consists of 15 residues. Here the CDR3 DNA reads TGTGCCAGCAGCTTCTCGCGGCGGTTTGGGGAGACCCAGTACTTC. Protein: CASSFSRRFGETQYF.

The chain uses TRBV5-4 and TRBJ2-7; no clear D gene. The germline V gene encodes CDR1 SGHNT and CDR2 YYREEE (reference sequence). V lost 4 bases and J lost 7, with 12 bases in between. This CDR3 contains 12 residues. DNA of the CDR3: TGTGCCAGCAGCCCGGTCGGCGCGGAGCAGTACTTC. Translating it yields CASSPVGAEQYF.

J is TRBJ2-3 and V is TRBV9, with D possibly TRBD2 on 6 matching bases. V shed 3 bases and J shed 0 bases, with 14 bases lying between them. The CDR3 runs 16 residues. Per germline, CDR1 SGDLS and CDR2 YYNGEE. As DNA, the CDR3 is TGTGCCAGCAGCGCTCCGGGACTCTCTAGCACAGATACGCAGTATTTT. Amino acid sequence: CASSAPGLSSTDTQYF.

This clonotype was detected a few times. The gene calls are TRBV7-6 and TRBJ2-3; 7 positions agree with TRBD1. The ends lost 4 bases at V and 4 bases at J; junction bases unmatched: 2. This CDR3 is built from 13 residues. Germline-derived CDR1 and CDR2 are SGHVS and FNYEAQ. In DNA form, the CDR3 reads TGTGCCAGCAGCTCTACAGGGGCAGATACGCAGTATTTT. It codes for CASSSTGADTQYF.

Comments on this clonotype: A much larger clone differs from this one at a single base, so this may be a read error. The chain employs TRBV12-3 or TRBV12-4 and TRBJ1-1; D may be TRBD1 (5 bases). Trimming pared 3 bases from V and 4 bases from J, leaving 6 bases between. There are 12 residues in the CDR3. CDR3 nucleotides: TGTGCCAGCAGTTTTGGGACCACTGAAGCTTTCTTT. Translating gives CASSFGTTEAFF.

This clonotype was seen a handful of times. The chain recombines TRBV6-4 with TRBJ2-3; 7 bases line up with TRBD2. V lost 5 bases, J lost 3 bases, and 11 bases stayed unmatched. The CDR3 runs to 16 residues. CDR1 and CDR2 from the germline V gene are MRHNA and SNTAGT. CDR3 sequence reads: CASSPSGGYVTDTQYF. The CDR3 DNA reads TGTGCCAGCAGTCCTTCCGGGGGGTACGTTACAGATACGCAGTATTTT.

The chain uses TRBV4-3 and TRBJ1-2; D uncertain. The CDR3 has 14 residues. With 1 base removed from V and 4 bases from J, the gap between germline ends came to 10 bases. Per the germline V gene, CDR1 is LGHNA and CDR2 is YSLEER. As DNA, the CDR3 is TGCGCCAGCAGCCAAGGGCAGGATCTCTATGGCTACACCTTC. It yields the protein CASSQGQDLYGYTF.

This clonotype was detected a few times. The V and J genes are TRBV12-3 or TRBV12-4 and TRBJ1-1, with D hard to call. Deletions cut 5 bases from V and 5 bases from J, with 12 bases between. The CDR3 contains 13 residues. The CDR3 nucleotides are TGTGCCAGCAGTCCCCCCCAGAATACTGAAGCTTTCTTT. Protein: CASSPPQNTEAFF.

The V call is TRBV9, the J call TRBJ1-3; D unclear. This CDR3 has 15 residues. Deletions cut 3 bases from V and 1 base from J, with 11 bases between. The germline V gene encodes CDR1 SGDLS and CDR2 YYNGEE. The CDR3 sequence: CASSDEFTSGNTIYF. In DNA form, the CDR3 reads TGTGCCAGCAGCGATGAGTTTACATCTGGAAACACCATATATTTT.

This clonotype was seen at least ten times. The rearrangement joins TRBV12-3 or TRBV12-4 to TRBJ1-1; D not resolved. V lost 2 bases, J lost 3 bases, and 7 bases lay in between. This CDR3 is 13 amino acids long. The CDR3 here is CASSLSGYTEAFF. The CDR3, as DNA: TGTGCCAGCAGTTTAAGTGGATACACTGAAGCTTTCTTT.

This clonotype showed up just once. For the CDR3, the DNA is TGTGCCAGCAGTTTGGTGACGGCAACTTCTGGACTCTACGAGCAGTACTTC. This translates into CASSLVTATSGLYEQYF. The chain recombines TRBV27 with TRBJ2-7; tentative D call: TRBD2 (5 bases). Germline V gene sequence: CDR1 MNHEY, CDR2 SMNVEV (reference sequence). The V and J ends lost 3 bases and 3 bases respectively, with 21 bases between them. This CDR3 has 17 amino acids.

The sample holds a few counts of this clonotype. The chain joins TRBV19 to TRBJ2-2; D is unclear. The CDR3 length is 13 residues. Germline V lookup: CDR1 LNHDA, CDR2 SQIVND (reference sequence). V shed 0 bases and J shed 4 bases, with 3 bases lying between them. Here the CDR3 DNA reads TGTGCCAGTAGTATAGAGAGCACCGGGGAGCTGTTTTTT. It encodes CASSIESTGELFF. The whole variable domain, remainder taken from reference TRBV19 and TRBJ2-2, is DGGITQSPKYLFRKEGQNVTLSCEQNLNHDAMYWYRQDPGQGLRLIYYSQIVNDFQKGDIAEGYSVSREKKESFPLTVTSAQKNPTAFYLCASSIESTGELFFGEGSRLTVL.

V gene TRBV29-1 combines with J gene TRBJ1-5; 9 bases are a match to TRBD1. There are 14 residues in the CDR3. Germline CDR1 and CDR2: SQVTM and ANQGSEA. After removal of 6 bases from V and 6 bases from J, the junction contained 9 bases not matched to a gene. CDR3 nucleotides: TGCAGCGTCGCCGGGACAGGGCCAGGTCAGCCCCAGCATTTT. It encodes CSVAGTGPGQPQHF. Full variable domain (missing parts from reference TRBV29-1 and TRBJ1-5): SAVISQKPSRDICQRGTSLTIQCQVDSQVTMMFWYRQQPGQSLTLIATANQGSEATYESGFVIDKFPISRPNLTFSTLTVSNMSPEDSSIYLCSVAGTGPGQPQHFGDGTRLSIL.

This clonotype was seen more than once but under ten times. CDR3 nucleotides: TGCGCCAGCAGTGTGAAGAGGGGTCCCACACAAGAGACCCAGTACTTC. This encodes CASSVKRGPTQETQYF. The V call is TRBV5-1, the J call TRBJ2-5; D might be TRBD1 or TRBD2, each matching 5 bases. Germline lookup yields CDR1 SGHRS and CDR2 YFSETQ. This CDR3 is built from 16 residues. Between the trimmed V and J ends, which lost 5 bases and 2 bases, there was a span of 19 bases.

This clonotype occurred a few times. CDR3 DNA: TGTGCCATCAGTGAGTCGGGGGGAAACTATGGCTACACCTTC. Translating it yields CAISESGGNYGYTF. The rearrangement links TRBV10-3 to TRBJ1-2, with D maybe TRBD1 (5 bases). The CDR3 extends over 14 amino acids. Germline CDR1 is ENHRY and CDR2 is SYGVKD. V was shortened by 0 bases and J by 2 bases, with 7 bases between the two germline ends.

This chain joins TRBV6-5 and TRBJ2-5, with D perhaps TRBD2 (6 bases). V shed 6 bases and J shed 5 bases, with 16 bases lying between them. The CDR3 runs to 14 residues. Germline V lookup: CDR1 MNHEY, CDR2 SVGAGI. CDR3 sequence (DNA): TGTGCCAGCAGCTACGGGGGACCAAGGGAGACCCAGTACTTC. Translation gives CASSYGGPRETQYF.

The gene calls are TRBV29-1 and TRBJ2-7; no reliable D call. V was cut by 3 bases and J by 1 base, with 7 bases left in between. Looked up from germline, CDR1 is SQVTM and CDR2 is ANQGSEA. This CDR3 is 12 amino acids long. CDR3 region: CSVDTVSYEQYF. Here the CDR3 DNA reads TGCAGCGTTGACACAGTTTCCTACGAGCAGTACTTC.

This clonotype came up a few times. The genes are TRBV29-1 and TRBJ2-7, with 10 positions matching TRBD1. The V gene end was trimmed by 6 bases and the J gene end by 0 bases; junction bases not matched to a gene: 5. This CDR3 has 14 amino acids. Germline V gene data show CDR1 as SQVTM and CDR2 as ANQGSEA. DNA of the CDR3: TGCAGCGTCGGGACAGGGGCCCGCTCCTACGAGCAGTACTTC. Amino acid sequence: CSVGTGARSYEQYF.

This clonotype was observed a few times. The V call is TRBV6-1, the J call TRBJ2-1; D tentatively reads TRBD1 or TRBD2 (5 bases each). Trimming removed 4 bases from V and 6 bases from J, with 10 bases in between. The CDR3 loop spans 13 amino acids. The V gene's germline CDR1 is MNHNS and CDR2 SASEGT. The CDR3 DNA is TGTGCCAGCAGTGTTCGGGACCTCAATGAGCAGTTCTTC. Its protein is CASSVRDLNEQFF.

A few counts support this clonotype. The rearrangement links TRBV28 to TRBJ2-5; the match to TRBD2 covers 10 bases. V lost 2 bases and J lost 0; bases outside the gene matches: 3. Germline lookup yields CDR1 MDHEN and CDR2 SYDVKM. The CDR3 sequence is 16 residues long. The DNA of the CDR3 is TGTGCCAGCAGTTTAGCTAGCGGGGGAGACCAAGAGACCCAGTACTTC. Translated: CASSLASGGDQETQYF. Looking up the rest from reference TRBV28 and TRBJ2-5 gives the full variable domain: DVKVTQSSRYLVKRTGEKVFLECVQDMDHENMFWYRQDPGLGLRLIYFSYDVKMKEKGDIPEGYSVSREKKERFSLILESASTNQTSMYLCASSLASGGDQETQYFGPGTRLLVL.

The CDR3, as DNA: TGTGCCAGCAGCCTCGGGCAGGGGGCCGGTTTGCCTGAAGCTTTCTTT. Its protein product is CASSLGQGAGLPEAFF. The chain joins TRBV7-2 to TRBJ1-1; 8 bases align to TRBD1. J lost 6 bases, V lost 5 bases, and 14 bases had no gene match. The CDR3 contains 16 residues. CDR1 and CDR2 (germline): SGHTA, FQGNSA.

This clonotype occurred a few times. The chain employs TRBV23-1 and TRBJ2-2; the D gene is possibly TRBD1 (5 bases). TRBV23-1 qualifies as an ORF whose function is uncertain. V lost 3 bases and J 5 bases, leaving 19 bases between the germline ends. This CDR3 contains 17 residues. CDR3 sequence reads: CASSHPSVGRATGELFF. CDR3 coding DNA: TGCGCCAGCAGTCATCCTTCCGTGGGCAGGGCGACCGGGGAGCTGTTTTTT.

The chain employs TRBV7-2 and TRBJ1-1, with no clear D. V lost 5 bases and J lost 0, with 10 bases in between. The CDR3 is 14 amino acids. In germline, CDR1 is SGHTA, CDR2 FQGNSA. Here the CDR3 DNA reads TGTGCCAGCAGCCGGACGGATATGAACACTGAAGCTTTCTTT. As protein: CASSRTDMNTEAFF.